These 16 T cell receptor beta chains were sequenced from one sample in a study of T cells in Graves' hyperthyroidism and ophthalmopathy. The TCR beta CDR3 regions underwent amplification using RNA transcripts as the source. Researchers ran a first-round RT-PCR on the TCR CDR3 using the HTBI primer set. TCRdb used MiXCR to reprocess the multiplex PCR reads, holding one entry per CDR3 protein. The sample has hundreds of thousands of distinct CDR3 sequences; approximately 25% are singletons. Specimen: blood. The receptors shown here come from a woman aged 35 to 49 with Graves' ophthalmopathy.

This clonotype was found many times. The rearrangement links TRBV10-3 to TRBJ1-5; 8 bases match TRBD1. This CDR3 spans 16 amino acids. Germline CDR1 reads ENHRY; CDR2 reads SYGVKD. V gave up 2 bases and J gave up 6 bases; unmatched junction bases: 9. The CDR3 DNA follows: TGTGCCATCAGTGAGAGCCCCAGGGGGCAAGGTCAGCCCCAGCATTTT. It encodes CAISESPRGQGQPQHF.

Only one count was recorded for this clonotype. J is TRBJ2-5 and V is TRBV19; D possibly matches TRBD1 or TRBD2 (6 bases each). Germline V gives CDR1 LNHDA, CDR2 SQIVND (reference sequence). V was clipped by 10 bases and J by 0 bases, with 18 bases between them. This CDR3 has 15 residues. Written as DNA, the CDR3 is TGTGCCACAGCGCCGGGGGCGACGTACCAAGAGACCCAGTACTTC. This gives the protein CATAPGATYQETQYF.

Many counts were recorded for this clonotype. The V and J genes are TRBV29-1 and TRBJ2-7; no definite D call. Germline CDR1 reads SQVTM; CDR2 reads ANQGSEA. V shed 6 bases and J shed 4 bases, with 10 bases lying between them. This CDR3 has 11 residues. CDR3 sequence: CSVIVGYEQYF. Written as DNA, the CDR3 is TGCAGCGTAATCGTGGGTTACGAGCAGTACTTC.

Ten or more counts support this clonotype. The J gene is TRBJ2-5, the V gene TRBV6-1; the D is unclear. This CDR3 region has 14 residues. The germline CDR1 and CDR2 sequences are MNHNS and SASEGT. V lost 4 bases and J 5 bases, leaving 14 bases between the germline ends. This CDR3 is CASSGELGRETQYF. In nucleotides, the CDR3 is TGTGCCAGCAGTGGGGAACTGGGTCGGGAGACCCAGTACTTC.

The chain joins TRBV15 to TRBJ2-5, with D maybe TRBD2 (7 bases). V lost 0 bases and J 3 bases, leaving 14 bases between the germline ends. The CDR3 length is 16 residues. The germline CDR1 and CDR2 sequences are LNHNV and YYDKDF (reference sequence). The CDR3 sequence: CATSREGRGQEETQYF. CDR3 nucleotide sequence: TGTGCCACCAGCAGAGAAGGGCGGGGGCAAGAAGAGACCCAGTACTTC.

The chain joins TRBV11-2 to TRBJ1-2; 7 positions agree with TRBD1. This CDR3 region has 15 residues. The germline V gene has CDR1 SGHAT and CDR2 FQNNGV. The V and J ends lost 5 bases and 2 bases, in that order; junction bases with no gene match: 8. CDR3 residues: CASSRTQGTNYGYTF. CDR3 in DNA: TGTGCCAGCAGCCGAACACAGGGGACAAACTATGGCTACACCTTC.

This clonotype has at least ten counts. V gene TRBV28 combines with J gene TRBJ2-7; either TRBD1 or TRBD2 may fit D (5 bases each). The germline gives CDR1 MDHEN, CDR2 SYDVKM. Trimming removed 10 bases from V and 2 bases from J, with 18 bases in between. CDR3 length: 14 residues. CDR3 nucleotides: TGTGCCACCCAGGGATCGGGATATACCTACGAGCAGTACTTC. Protein product: CATQGSGYTYEQYF.

Ten or more counts support this clonotype. CDR3 sequence reads: CASITPPGRGNTGELFF. The CDR3 coding sequence is TGTGCCAGCATAACACCCCCCGGCAGGGGCAATACCGGGGAGCTGTTTTTT. The genes are TRBV28 and TRBJ2-2, with D tentatively TRBD1 (6 bases). Deletions cut 7 bases from V and 5 bases from J, with 23 bases between. The CDR3 loop spans 17 amino acids. Germline lookup yields CDR1 MDHEN and CDR2 SYDVKM.

This clonotype has a count of ten or more. The rearrangement links TRBV28 to TRBJ2-7, with TRBD1 matching over 9 bases. The CDR3 extends over 15 amino acids. The V and J ends lost 4 bases and 6 bases, in that order; junction bases with no gene match: 10. CDR1 is MDHEN, CDR2 SYDVKM, per germline. CDR3 amino acids: CASSSPGTGRGEQYF. CDR3 coding DNA: TGTGCCAGCAGTTCCCCCGGGACAGGGCGAGGCGAGCAGTACTTC.

The chain couples TRBV28 to TRBJ1-2, with 9 nucleotides matching TRBD1. CDR1 and CDR2 from the germline V gene are MDHEN and SYDVKM. This CDR3 is built from 14 residues. The V gene end was trimmed by 5 bases and the J gene end by 2 bases; junction bases not matched to a gene: 3. CDR3: CASSAQGANYGYTF. CDR3 sequence (DNA): TGTGCCAGCAGTGCACAGGGGGCCAACTATGGCTACACCTTC.

Ten or more counts support this clonotype. This sequence joins TRBV7-2 and TRBJ1-5, with unresolved D. Germline values: CDR1 SGHTA, CDR2 FQGNSA. Trimming stripped 5 bases from V and 0 bases from J, with 14 bases between. CDR3 length: 16 amino acids. CDR3 residues: CASSPQGTYSNQPQHF. CDR3 DNA sequence: TGTGCCAGCAGCCCCCAAGGAACATATAGCAATCAGCCCCAGCATTTT.

The sample holds a few counts of this clonotype. One end of the junction fails to match germline, which may point to a read error. The V gene is TRBV30, the J gene TRBJ1-1; no definite D call. CDR1 is GTSNPN and CDR2 is SVGIG in the germline V gene (reference sequence). This CDR3 spans 13 amino acids. CDR3 DNA sequence: TGTGCCCGGAGTGTATCGGGAGGGACTGAAGCTTTCTTT. Its translation is CARSVSGGTEAFF.

V usage is TRBV29-1 and J usage is TRBJ2-5, with a possible D match to TRBD2 (7 bases). Germline assignment: CDR1 SQVTM and CDR2 ANQGSEA. CDR3 length equals 13 residues. Trimming removed 7 bases from V and 4 bases from J, with 16 bases in between. DNA for the CDR3: TGCAGCGCAAGCCCAAGGGGGGGAGAGACCCAGTACTTC. It yields the protein CSASPRGGETQYF. The whole variable domain, filled in from reference TRBV29-1 and TRBJ2-5, reads SAVISQKPSRDICQRGTSLTIQCQVDSQVTMMFWYRQQPGQSLTLIATANQGSEATYESGFVIDKFPISRPNLTFSTLTVSNMSPEDSSIYLCSASPRGGETQYFGPGTRLLVL.

The rearrangement links TRBV30 to TRBJ1-2, with 10 bases lining up with TRBD1. The length of the CDR3 is 15 residues. The V and J ends lost 3 bases and 3 bases, in that order; junction bases with no gene match: 7. From germline, CDR1 is GTSNPN and CDR2 SVGIG (reference sequence). CDR3 in amino acids: CAWRHEGTGDYGYTF. The CDR3, as DNA: TGTGCCTGGAGGCACGAGGGGACAGGGGACTATGGCTACACCTTC. Using reference TRBV30 and TRBJ1-2 for the parts outside the CDR3, the full variable domain is SQTIHQWPATLVQPVGSPLSLECTVEGTSNPNLYWYRQAAGRGLQLLFYSVGIGQISSEVPQNLSASRPQDRQFILSSKKLLLSDSGFYLCAWRHEGTGDYGYTFGSGTRLTVV.

The table lists this clonotype with many counts. The chain has TRBV3-1 and TRBJ1-1; D gene unclear. V lost 7 bases, J lost 7 bases, and 1 base lay in between. Germline V gene sequence: CDR1 LGHDT, CDR2 YNNKEL (reference sequence). CDR3 size: 8 residues. The CDR3 here is CASIEAFF. The DNA for the CDR3 is TGTGCCAGCATTGAAGCTTTCTTT.

This clonotype has at least ten counts. This chain connects TRBV19 to TRBJ2-6; 7 bases agree with TRBD1. With V trimmed by 2 bases and J by 2 bases, 9 bases remained unmatched. CDR1 and CDR2 from the germline V gene are LNHDA and SQIVND (reference sequence). This CDR3 region has 18 residues. In DNA form, the CDR3 reads TGTGCCAGTAGTATATCCCGACAGGGATCCCCTGGGGCCAACGTCCTGACTTTC. Protein sequence: CASSISRQGSPGANVLTF.